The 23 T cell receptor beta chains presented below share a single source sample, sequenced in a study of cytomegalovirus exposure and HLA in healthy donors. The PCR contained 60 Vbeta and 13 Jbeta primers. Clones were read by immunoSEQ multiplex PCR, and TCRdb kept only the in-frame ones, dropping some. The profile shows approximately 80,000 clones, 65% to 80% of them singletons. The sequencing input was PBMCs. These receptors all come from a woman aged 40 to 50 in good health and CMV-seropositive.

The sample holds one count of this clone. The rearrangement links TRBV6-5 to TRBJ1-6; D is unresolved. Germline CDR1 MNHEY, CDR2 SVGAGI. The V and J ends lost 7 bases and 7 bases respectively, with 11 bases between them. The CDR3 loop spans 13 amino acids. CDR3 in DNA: TGTGCCAGCAAAGAGGTTCTCAATTCACCCCTCCACTTT. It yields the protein CASKEVLNSPLHF.

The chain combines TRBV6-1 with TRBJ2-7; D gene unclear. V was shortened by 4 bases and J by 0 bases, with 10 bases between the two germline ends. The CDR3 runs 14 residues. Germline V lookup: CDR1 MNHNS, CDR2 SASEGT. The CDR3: CASSVESTSYEQYF. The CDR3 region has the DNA TGTGCCAGCAGTGTGGAGTCTACCTCCTACGAGCAGTACTTC.

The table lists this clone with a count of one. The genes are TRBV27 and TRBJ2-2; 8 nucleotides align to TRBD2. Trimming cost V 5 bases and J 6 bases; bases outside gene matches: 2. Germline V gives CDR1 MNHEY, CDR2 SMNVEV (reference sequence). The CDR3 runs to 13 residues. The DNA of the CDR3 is TGTGCCAGCAGTCCGCGGGGGGCCGGGGAGCTGTTTTTT. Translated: CASSPRGAGELFF.

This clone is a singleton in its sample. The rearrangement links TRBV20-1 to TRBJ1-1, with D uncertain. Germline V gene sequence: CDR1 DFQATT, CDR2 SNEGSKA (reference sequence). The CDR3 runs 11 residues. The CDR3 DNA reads TGCTCAAGACGGAGGGACACTGAAGCTTTCTTT. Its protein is CSRRRDTEAFF.

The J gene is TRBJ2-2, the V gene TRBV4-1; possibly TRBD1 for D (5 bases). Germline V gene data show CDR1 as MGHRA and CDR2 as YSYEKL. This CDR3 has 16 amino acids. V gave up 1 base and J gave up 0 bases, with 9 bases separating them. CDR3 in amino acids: CASSQGGASNTGELFF. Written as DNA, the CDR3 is TGCGCCAGCAGCCAAGGTGGGGCCTCGAACACCGGGGAGCTGTTTTTT.

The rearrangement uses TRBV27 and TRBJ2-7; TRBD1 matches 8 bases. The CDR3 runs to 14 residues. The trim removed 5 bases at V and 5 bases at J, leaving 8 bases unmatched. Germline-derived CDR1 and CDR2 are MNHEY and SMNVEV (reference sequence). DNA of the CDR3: TGTGCCAGCAGTCACCGGGACAGGCTGCACGAGCAGTACTTC. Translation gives CASSHRDRLHEQYF.

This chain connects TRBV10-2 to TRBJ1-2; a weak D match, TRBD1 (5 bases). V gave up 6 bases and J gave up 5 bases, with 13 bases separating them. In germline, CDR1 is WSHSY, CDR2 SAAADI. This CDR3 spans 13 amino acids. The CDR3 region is CASRDPGLYGYTF. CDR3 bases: TGCGCCAGCAGGGACCCAGGGTTATATGGCTACACCTTC.

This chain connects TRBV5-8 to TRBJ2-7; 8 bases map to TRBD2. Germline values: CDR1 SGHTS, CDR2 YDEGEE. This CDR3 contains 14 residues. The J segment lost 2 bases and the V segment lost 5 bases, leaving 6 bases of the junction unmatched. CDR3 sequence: CASSPGLGPYEQYF. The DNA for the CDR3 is TGTGCCAGCAGTCCGGGACTAGGGCCCTACGAGCAGTACTTC.

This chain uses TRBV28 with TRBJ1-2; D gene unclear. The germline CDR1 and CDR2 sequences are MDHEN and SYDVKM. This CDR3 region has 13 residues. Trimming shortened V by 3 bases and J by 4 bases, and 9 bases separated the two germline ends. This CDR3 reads CASSFAASYGYTF. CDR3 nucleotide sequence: TGTGCCAGCAGTTTTGCCGCCAGCTATGGCTACACCTTC.

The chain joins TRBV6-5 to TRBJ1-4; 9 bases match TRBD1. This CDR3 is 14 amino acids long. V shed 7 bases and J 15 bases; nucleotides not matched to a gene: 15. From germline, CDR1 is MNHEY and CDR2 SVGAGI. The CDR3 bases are TGTGCCAGCAATACAGGGGGCAAGAATGAAGGGTTGTTTTTT. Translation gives CASNTGGKNEGLFF.

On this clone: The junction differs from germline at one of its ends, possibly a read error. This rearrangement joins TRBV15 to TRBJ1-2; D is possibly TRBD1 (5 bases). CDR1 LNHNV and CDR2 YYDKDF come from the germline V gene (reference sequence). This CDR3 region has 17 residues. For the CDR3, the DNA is TGTGCCACCAGCAGAGATCGGTTTGGGGGTTATTCTAGCGGCTACCCCTTC. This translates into CATSRDRFGGYSSGYPF.

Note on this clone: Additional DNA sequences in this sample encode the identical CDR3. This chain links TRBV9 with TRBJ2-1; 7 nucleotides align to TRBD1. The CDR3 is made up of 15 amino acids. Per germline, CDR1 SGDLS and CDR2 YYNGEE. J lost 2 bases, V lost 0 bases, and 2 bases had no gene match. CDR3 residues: CASSVGGGAYNEQFF. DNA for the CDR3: TGTGCCAGCAGCGTAGGAGGGGGCGCCTACAATGAGCAGTTCTTC.

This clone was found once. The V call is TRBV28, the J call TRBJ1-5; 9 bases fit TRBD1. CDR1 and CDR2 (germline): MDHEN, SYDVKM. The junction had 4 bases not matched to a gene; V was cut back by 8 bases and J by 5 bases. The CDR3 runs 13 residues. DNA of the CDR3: TGTGCCAGCCGGGACAGGGAGGATCAGCCCCAGCATTTT. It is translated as CASRDREDQPQHF.

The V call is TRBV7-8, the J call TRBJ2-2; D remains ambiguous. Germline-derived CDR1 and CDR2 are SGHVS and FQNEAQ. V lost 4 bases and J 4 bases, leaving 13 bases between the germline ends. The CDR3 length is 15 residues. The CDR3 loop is CASSSVGRFTGELFF. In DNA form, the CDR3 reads TGTGCCAGCAGCTCGGTCGGCAGGTTCACCGGGGAGCTGTTTTTT. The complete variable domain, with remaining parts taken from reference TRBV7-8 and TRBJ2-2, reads GAGVSQSPRYKVAKRGQDVALRCDPISGHVSLFWYQQALGQGPEFLTYFQNEAQLDKSGLPSDRFFAERPEGSVSTLKIQRTQQEDSAVYLCASSSVGRFTGELFFGEGSRLTVL.

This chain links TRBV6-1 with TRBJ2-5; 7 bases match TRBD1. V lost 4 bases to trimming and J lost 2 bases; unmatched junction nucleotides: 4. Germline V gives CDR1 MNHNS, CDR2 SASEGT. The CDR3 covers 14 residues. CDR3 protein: CASSARQGQETQYF. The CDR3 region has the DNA TGTGCCAGCAGTGCCCGACAGGGTCAAGAGACCCAGTACTTC.

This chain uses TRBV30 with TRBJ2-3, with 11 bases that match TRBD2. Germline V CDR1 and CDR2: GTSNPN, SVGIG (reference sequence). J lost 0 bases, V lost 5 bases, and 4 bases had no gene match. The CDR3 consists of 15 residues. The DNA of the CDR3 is TGTGCCTGGGGGACTAGCGGATTTAGCACAGATACGCAGTATTTT. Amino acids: CAWGTSGFSTDTQYF.

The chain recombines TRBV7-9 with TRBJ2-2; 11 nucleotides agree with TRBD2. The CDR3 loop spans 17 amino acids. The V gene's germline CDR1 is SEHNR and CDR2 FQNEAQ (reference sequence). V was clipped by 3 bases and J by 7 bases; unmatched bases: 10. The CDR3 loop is CASSFTSGGQRGGELFF. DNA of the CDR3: TGTGCCAGCAGCTTCACTAGCGGGGGCCAGCGGGGCGGGGAGCTGTTTTTT.

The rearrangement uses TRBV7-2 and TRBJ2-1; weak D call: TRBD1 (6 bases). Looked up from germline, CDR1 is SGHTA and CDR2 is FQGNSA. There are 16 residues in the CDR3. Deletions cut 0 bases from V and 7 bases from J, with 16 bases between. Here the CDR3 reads CASSLAFTQGLNEQFF. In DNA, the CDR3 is TGTGCCAGCAGCTTAGCATTTACCCAGGGGTTGAATGAGCAGTTCTTC.

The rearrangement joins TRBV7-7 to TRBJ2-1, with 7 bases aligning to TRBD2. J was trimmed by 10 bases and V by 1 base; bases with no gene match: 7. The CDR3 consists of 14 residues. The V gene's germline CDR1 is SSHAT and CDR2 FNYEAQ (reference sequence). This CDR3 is CASSLGRELEEQFF. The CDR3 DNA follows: TGTGCCAGCAGCTTAGGGCGGGAGTTGGAAGAGCAGTTCTTC.

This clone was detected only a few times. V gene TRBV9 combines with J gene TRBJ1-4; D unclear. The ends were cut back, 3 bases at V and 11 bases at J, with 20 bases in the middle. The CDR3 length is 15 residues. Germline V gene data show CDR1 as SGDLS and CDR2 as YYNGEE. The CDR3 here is CASSAPSEGEVKLFF. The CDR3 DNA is TGTGCCAGCAGCGCCCCCTCTGAAGGCGAGGTCAAACTGTTTTTT.

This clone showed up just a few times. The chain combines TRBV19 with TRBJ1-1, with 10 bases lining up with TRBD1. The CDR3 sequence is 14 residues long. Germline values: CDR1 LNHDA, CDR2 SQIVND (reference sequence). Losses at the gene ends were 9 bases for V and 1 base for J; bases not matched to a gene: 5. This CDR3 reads CASRTGGQNTEAFF. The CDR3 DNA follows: TGTGCCAGCCGGACAGGGGGTCAGAACACTGAAGCTTTCTTT.

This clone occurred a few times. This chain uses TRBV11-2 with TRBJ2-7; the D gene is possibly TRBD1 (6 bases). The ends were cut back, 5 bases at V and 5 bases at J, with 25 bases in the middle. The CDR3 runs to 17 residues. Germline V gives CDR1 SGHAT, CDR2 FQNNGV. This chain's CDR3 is CASSRLTVGQIGDEQYF. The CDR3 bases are TGTGCCAGCAGCCGCCTAACGGTGGGACAAATCGGTGACGAGCAGTACTTC.

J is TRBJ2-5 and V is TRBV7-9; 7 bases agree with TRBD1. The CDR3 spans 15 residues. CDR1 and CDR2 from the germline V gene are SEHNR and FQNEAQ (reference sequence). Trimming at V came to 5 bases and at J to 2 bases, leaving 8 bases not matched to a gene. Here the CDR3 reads CASSPTGTAQETQYF. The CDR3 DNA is TGTGCCAGCAGCCCTACCGGGACAGCTCAAGAGACCCAGTACTTC.